This T cell receptor (beta chain) was sequenced in a study of blood T cell repertoires in COVID-19. Looking at the study overall: Spain, Italy and the United States supplied samples that represented acute and convalescent COVID-19.

Original data processing: From reference gene primer amplification, estimates of nucleated cell counts were derived. Sequencing used immunoSEQ multiplex PCR; TCRdb keeps in-frame clones, though not all of them. That table is the source of V, J and clone size, and D and trimming were worked out from the DNA. Found here are under 50,000 clones, 65% to 85% of them singletons; the top ten hold about 59%. V lost 1 base and J 4 bases, leaving 21 bases between the germline ends. This CDR3 has 18 residues. Germline CDR1 and CDR2: SGHDN and FVKESK. This TCR derives from a man in his 70s with acute or convalescent COVID-19. Source material: peripheral blood. The rearrangement uses TRBV14 and TRBJ2-3; perhaps TRBD2 as D (5 bases). The CDR3 DNA follows: TGTGCCAGCAGCCAAGGTTGGCGGGTGGACGATGGGCCAGATACGCAGTATTTT. Its translation is CASSQGWRVDDGPDTQYF.